This TCR beta chain is from a study of beta chain features in type 1 diabetes. About the research overall: Sorted cells numbering 107,917,701 were examined across all samples. Study-wide findings and caveats: A potential influence of HLA type upon TCRB rearrangement remained unresolved herein. Type 1 diabetes patients had fewer VDJ junction insertions and more deletions.

Details on this clone: What it binds is not known.

By way of CD45RO/CCR7/CD25/CD127/CD95/CD27, the CD4+ regulatory, stem cell-like memory, central memory and naive cells were sorted. CDR1 SGHTA and CDR2 FQGNSA come from the germline V gene. The CDR3 covers 14 residues. V shed 5 bases, J shed 8 bases, and the junction held 5 bases outside the gene matches. The study reverse transcribed the entire isolated RNA, so it sequenced expressed TCRB transcripts. The assay was immunoSEQ multiplex PCR, and TCRdb's table has in-frame clones only and misses some. This table has fewer than 350,000 clones, around 20% appearing once. The chain recombines TRBV7-2 with TRBJ1-6, with TRBD1 matching over 8 bases. The material sequenced was naive CD4+ T cells from blood. The receptor was derived from a woman under 30 in good health. The CDR3 sequence is CASSLTGDYSPLHF. DNA for the CDR3: TGTGCCAGCAGCCTGACAGGGGATTATTCACCCCTCCACTTT.